This T cell receptor (beta chain) was documented in a study of OX40 agonist ivuxolimab in advanced cancers. Study-level background: Treatment of patients was with ivuxolimab, an agonistic anti-OX40 (CD134) antibody. Intravenous ivuxolimab was administered to patients every 2 weeks at 0.01 to 10 mg/kg. Antecedent anti-PD-1, anti-PD-L1 or anti-CTLA-4 therapy was permissible, with roughly 36% having received some. Study outcomes and limitations: Clonal expansion among partial responders at 0.1-3.0 mg/kg ranked near the lowest.

The table came from immunoSEQ multiplex PCR; TCRdb's copy has only in-frame clones and leaves some out. Counted here are roughly 110,000 clones, approximately 90% occurring once; the ten biggest clones make up approximately 0.5%. As regards this clone: Its antigen is unidentified.

The CDR3 covers 15 residues. V shed 5 bases, J shed 4 bases, and the junction held 8 bases outside the gene matches. Germline V gene sequence: CDR1 SGHTA, CDR2 FQGNSA. This chain connects TRBV7-2 to TRBJ2-5; 9 nucleotides line up with TRBD1. The sequence came from an adult with an advanced solid tumor such as melanoma, head and neck, liver or kidney cancer. The specimen comprised CD4+ or CD8+ T cells sorted from blood, sampled in a trial of the OX40 agonist ivuxolimab. The CDR3 DNA reads as TGTGCCAGCAGCCGACAAGGACAGGGGAGAGAGACCCAGTACTTC. This sequence encodes CASSRQGQGRETQYF. The variable domain in full, with the rest retrieved from reference TRBV7-2 and TRBJ2-5, is GAGVSQSPSNKVTEKGKDVELRCDPISGHTALYWYRQSLGQGLEFLIYFQGNSAPDKSGLPSDRFSAERTGGSVSTLTIQRTQQEDSAVYLCASSRQGQGRETQYFGPGTRLLVL.